This T cell receptor beta chain stems from a study of T cells in Graves' hyperthyroidism and ophthalmopathy. RNA transcripts yielded amplified TCR beta CDR3 regions. The TCR CDR3 first-round RT-PCR relied on the HTBI primer set. TCRdb passed the multiplex PCR reads through MiXCR, listing each CDR3 protein once. In the table there are hundreds of thousands of distinct CDR3 sequences, 13% to 15% of which are singletons. This clonotype was seen at least ten times. The CDR3 totals 13 residues. Germline loops: CDR1 ENHRY, CDR2 SYGVKD. Trimming pared 4 bases from V and 6 bases from J, leaving 10 bases between.

Sequenced material: blood. The TCR was taken from a woman between 18 and 29 years old with Graves' hyperthyroidism. This chain joins TRBV10-3 and TRBJ1-5; possible D gene TRBD1, 5 bases. CDR3 nucleotides: TGTGCCATCAGTGTCGGGGGTGGTCAGCCCCAGCATTTT. It is translated as CAISVGGGQPQHF.